This T cell receptor (beta chain) is from a study of T-cell reconstitution after alpha-beta-depleted transplantation in children. The CDR3 is 16 residues long. From germline, CDR1 is SGHRS and CDR2 YFSETQ. The V gene lost 0 bases and the J gene lost 1 base, with 10 bases spanning the gap. Library preparation (for TCRbeta) was performed with unique molecular identifiers. TCRdb re-derived calls from the PCR reads in MiXCR, one entry per CDR3 protein. The data hold 500,000 to 600,000 distinct CDR3 sequences, with around 19% observed a single time. A few counts support this clonotype. The sequence was obtained from a human donor who donated a stem cell graft to a child with acute lymphoblastic leukemia. This specimen was PBMCs from the stem cell graft donor, taken from the stem cell graft. This chain connects TRBV5-1 to TRBJ2-2, with D unclear. CDR3 bases: TGCGCCAGCAGCTTGGGAGGAAGAGAGAACACCGGGGAGCTGTTTTTT. This sequence encodes CASSLGGRENTGELFF. The full variable domain, with the rest looked up from reference TRBV5-1 and TRBJ2-2, is KAGVTQTPRYLIKTRGQQVTLSCSPISGHRSVSWYQQTPGQGLQFLFEYFSETQRNKGNFPGRFSGRQFSNSRSEMNVSTLELGDSALYLCASSLGGRENTGELFFGEGSRLTVL.